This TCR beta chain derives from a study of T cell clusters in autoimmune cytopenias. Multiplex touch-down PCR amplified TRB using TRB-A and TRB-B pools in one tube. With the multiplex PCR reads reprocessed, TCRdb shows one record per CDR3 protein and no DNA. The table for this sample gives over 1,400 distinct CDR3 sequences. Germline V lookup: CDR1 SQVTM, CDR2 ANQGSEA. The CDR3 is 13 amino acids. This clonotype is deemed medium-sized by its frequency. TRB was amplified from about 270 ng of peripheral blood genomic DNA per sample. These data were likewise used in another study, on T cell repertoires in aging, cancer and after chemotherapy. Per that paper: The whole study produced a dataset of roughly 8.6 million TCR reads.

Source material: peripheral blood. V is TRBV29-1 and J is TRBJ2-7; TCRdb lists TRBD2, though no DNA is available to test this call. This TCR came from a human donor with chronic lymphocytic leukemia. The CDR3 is CSILREGLYEQYF.